This T cell receptor beta chain was identified in a study of cytomegalovirus exposure and HLA in healthy donors (dated by TCRdb to 2016 to 2017). For context, the study as a whole: According to an earlier analysis of 587 of the donors, roughly 180 million T cells yielded 120 million or so unique TCR beta sequences and more than 250 Gb of sequence data. An early release covering over 500 HLA-typed donors comprised about 310 gigabases of sequencing data and roughly 85 million unique TCR sequences. Among the roughly 410 genotyped donors, around 81% belonged to the genetic ancestry cluster associated with self-reported Caucasian donors. The study aimed to test whether cataloging public T cell receptors could reveal signatures of past pathogen exposure. The T cell repertoires of 666 subjects were profiled by immunosequencing and related to cytomegalovirus serostatus. Along with the approximately 700-subject first cohort, a separate validation cohort of over 90 different subjects was used. High-throughput TCR immunosequencing, statistical association of individual TCRs with disease status, and machine learning were combined to predict cytomegalovirus infection status. A later analysis re-examined previously published TCR beta repertoires from about 700 donors and added high-resolution HLA genotyping to investigate patterns of TCR occurrence. Rather than using new phenotypic data, the later analysis identified candidate immune exposures from TCR beta sequences and from how often those sequences occurred across donors. In an earlier analysis of a few hundred of the donors, high-throughput TCR beta sequencing was used to judge whether each TCR beta V gene segment behaved as functional or pseudogenic. Donor age, sex, ethnicity and CMV serostatus were compiled together with the repertoire data. A later genetic analysis used genome-wide SNP genotypes for about 60% of the roughly 670 donors, treating that subset as a discovery cohort. Every discovery cohort repertoire had been produced on one sequencing platform. Both class I and class II loci were covered by HLA typing, at four-digit resolution. The number of typed donors differed by locus: about 620-640 for A, B, C, DRB1 and DQB1; some 500 for DQA1; some 610 for DPA1; and about 470 for DPB1. Because of strong linkage in the cohort, a few DR-DQ haplotypes were treated as single units for association and clustering. Among roughly 400 genotyped donors of the cohort, an average of approximately 220,000 unique TCR beta nucleotide sequences was sequenced per donor, of which about 18% were non-productive.

Overall study results and their limits: A further reported finding was that TCR beta sequences accurately predicted the HLA-A and HLA-B alleles for most subjects in the first cohort. In vitro tests confirmed that a few of the cytomegalovirus-associated TCR beta chains recognize cytomegalovirus antigens. A later analysis reported that several top co-occurrence clusters appeared linked to parvovirus B19, influenza, CMV and Epstein-Barr virus. Specific HLA alleles were associated with over 15,000 TCR beta sequences at a false discovery rate of 0.05 in a later analysis. Broadly in line with IMGT annotations, most TCR beta V segments showed up in productive rearrangements about 90% or about 30% of the time in an earlier analysis of around 550 of the donors. A group of highly shared sequence variants was considered likely to be a technical artifact of the sequencing pipeline. In both the original and validation cohorts, the classifier was reported to diagnose cytomegalovirus status with high specificity and sensitivity. CMV serostatus was the only immune exposure information available for the cohort. HLA typing was unavailable for some donors at each locus, so association tests used only the typed subset. Linkage disequilibrium might explain the correlated functional status among segregating V segments, but an unknown experimental factor could not be ruled out. In a later analysis, HLA-associated TCR beta chains showed more clonal expansion and lower generation probabilities than non-associated chains that were equally common. In a later analysis, the rate of TCR association differed among HLA loci, with DRB1 alleles having the most associated TCRs and HLA-C alleles having the fewest. Presence/absence analyses assumed roughly uniform sequencing depth across donors, an assumption that may not hold. Because counts were too low, about 17 rarely observed V segments, including chromosome 9 orphons, were excluded from the earlier analysis of 587 of the donors. A later genetic analysis reported fewer N-insertions in productive TCRs among donors in an Asian-associated ancestry cluster than the roughly 620-donor mean. Strong co-occurrence of HLA alleles, especially DR and DQ, made assigning TCR associations to individual alleles difficult. Most CMV-associated TCR beta chains appeared to be HLA-restricted in a later analysis, and the HLA associations seemed to be driven largely by CMV exposure. The 87-base-pair reads could not distinguish some IMGT-functional V segments, including TRBV6-2 and TRBV6-3, so those segments were excluded. The authors suggested that the approach could potentially be extended to other disease states and immunological phenotypes. In this cohort, only TCR beta chains were sequenced, and detectable features were limited by the absence of alpha or paired-chain data. In the study, some 180 TCR beta chains were listed as associated with cytomegalovirus. In a later genetic analysis, a missense DCLRE1C variant was associated with V-gene and J-gene trimming of TCR beta chains, and the association was replicated in an independent cohort. Across donors, most TCR sequences were observed very rarely, whereas some public TCRs were present in many individuals.

In total, roughly 710 healthy bone marrow donors made up the cohort. Cohort members were all nominally healthy when sampled, although unrecorded immune exposures were likely present. The donor tested CMV seronegative and was one of the 352 seronegative cohort members. Each donor provided a peripheral blood sample, and peripheral blood mononuclear cells were used for TCR beta sequencing. The Qiagen DNeasy Blood Extraction Kit was used to extract genomic DNA from the blood cell samples. The CDR3 numbers 14 residues from cysteine through phenylalanine. Only the CDR3 DNA stays, 42 bases, in frame from base 1. In the germline V gene, CDR1 corresponds to MNHNS and CDR2 to SASEGT. Germline trimming amounts to 10 bases on V and 3 bases on J, with 4 as the count of junction bases outside the gene matches. In the case of this clone: No antigen is known for it. Base qualities are not at hand, and no much larger clone is one base apart.

Libraries came from the immunoSEQ multiplex PCR assay. For the multiplex PCR, a mixture combining 60 forward primers for TCR Vbeta segments and 13 reverse primers for TCR Jbeta segments was used. The CDR3 region of rearranged TCR beta genes was amplified from genomic DNA with a multiplex PCR assay. Amplified TCR beta libraries were sequenced as 87-base-pair reads on the Illumina HiSeq System. The paper's processing steps were these. A later analysis counted approximately 76 million unique TCR beta chains across the roughly 700 repertoires, and roughly 9.9 million of these chains were shared by at least two donors. Raw reads were error-corrected and collapsed into unique sequences with a nearest-neighbor algorithm that merged closely related sequences to remove PCR and sequencing errors. V, D and J gene segments were assigned by aligning CDR3 sequences to IMGT reference sequences. For a sequence to be retained, a match of at least six nucleotides to both a V gene segment and a J gene segment was required. A rearrangement counted as productive if the CDR3 had no stop codons and remained in frame with V and J, and every other rearrangement counted as non-productive. Following IMGT convention, CDR3 was defined as the stretch from the second conserved V-encoded cysteine to the conserved J-encoded phenylalanine. Sequences without an unambiguous match to a single V gene segment were excluded from the earlier analysis of several hundred of the donors. In an earlier analysis of 587 of the donors, V segments were called functional above 56.7% productive rearrangements and were called segregating when the between-donor standard deviation exceeded 5%. A statistical classification framework was built for diagnosing cytomegalovirus status from the catalog of TCR beta chain sequences. In a later analysis, TCR nucleotide sequences were compared against IMGT/GENE-DB human TR gene sequences so that V and J genes could be assigned. A later analysis assigned CDR3 sequences and most-parsimonious VDJ recombination scenarios with the TCRdist pipeline. In a later analysis, every TCR beta chain was defined by the combination of its CDR3 amino acid sequence and its V-gene family, and reads without a unique V-gene family were dropped. As a way to deal with suspected cross-contamination and a sequencing artifact, a later analysis dropped 450 to 600 nucleotide sequences that were highly shared and had low generation probability. In a later analysis, a clonal expansion index for each public chain was calculated from normalized within-repertoire ranks of inferred template counts. In a later analysis, generation probabilities were computed using a VDJ recombination model fitted to out-of-frame rearrangements, and the results were checked against IGoR. In a later analysis, TCR-TCR, TCR-HLA and TCR-CMV co-occurrence was scored with hypergeometric tests, and a repertoire-size bias correction was applied to TCR pairs. To estimate false discovery rates, a later analysis permuted the HLA or CMV assignments 20 times. In a later analysis, co-occurring TCRs were grouped with DBSCAN, and TCRdist sequence similarity was added when clustering was performed within HLA-allele-positive subsets. Co-occurrence clustering excluded repertoires with fewer than 30,000 or more than 120,000 public chains, plus five with anomalous nucleotide sharing. TCRdb provides this immuneACCESS table in a form limited to in-frame rearrangements. Some clones are lacking; in checked studies, under half of them reflect an unresolved V gene, and why the rest are absent is not known. That table gives V, J and clone size, and the DNA gave D and trimming. This sample holds about 140,000 clones; roughly 81% were observed only once. The ten top clones hold 1.5% to 2% of the sample.

The sequenced sample consisted of PBMCs. The chain was built from TRBV6-1 and TRBJ2-2, with TRBD1 matching 11 junction bases. This TCR came from a female donor in good health and CMV-seronegative. The DNA sequence follows: TGTGCCACCGGGACAGGGGGAGACACCGGGGAGCTGTTTTTT. It codes for CATGTGGDTGELFF.